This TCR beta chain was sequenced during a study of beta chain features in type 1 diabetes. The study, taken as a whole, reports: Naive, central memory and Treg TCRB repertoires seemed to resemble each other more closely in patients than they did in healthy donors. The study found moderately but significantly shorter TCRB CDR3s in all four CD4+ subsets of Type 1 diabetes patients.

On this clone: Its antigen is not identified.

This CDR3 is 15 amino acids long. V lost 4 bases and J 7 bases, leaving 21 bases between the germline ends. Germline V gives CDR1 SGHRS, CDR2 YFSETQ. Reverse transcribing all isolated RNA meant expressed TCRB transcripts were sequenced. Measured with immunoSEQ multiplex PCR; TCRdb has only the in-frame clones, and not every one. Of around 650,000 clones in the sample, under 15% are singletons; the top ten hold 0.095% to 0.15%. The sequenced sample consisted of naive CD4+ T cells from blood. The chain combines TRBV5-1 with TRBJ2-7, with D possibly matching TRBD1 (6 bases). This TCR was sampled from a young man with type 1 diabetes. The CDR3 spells CASSRTLDSSLEQYF. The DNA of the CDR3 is TGCGCCAGCAGCAGAACGTTGGACAGCTCGCTAGAGCAGTACTTC.